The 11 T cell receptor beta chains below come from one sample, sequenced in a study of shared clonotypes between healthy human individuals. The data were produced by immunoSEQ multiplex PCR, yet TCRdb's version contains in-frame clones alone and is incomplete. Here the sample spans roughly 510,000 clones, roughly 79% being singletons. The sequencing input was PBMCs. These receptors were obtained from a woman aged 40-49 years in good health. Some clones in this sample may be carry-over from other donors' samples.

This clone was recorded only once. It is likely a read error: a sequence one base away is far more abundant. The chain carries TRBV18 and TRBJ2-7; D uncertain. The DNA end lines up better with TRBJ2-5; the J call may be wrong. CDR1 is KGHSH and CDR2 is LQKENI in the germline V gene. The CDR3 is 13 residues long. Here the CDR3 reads CASSPSTQETQYF. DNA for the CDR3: TGTGCCAGCTCACCATCTACCCAAGAGACCCAGTACTTC.

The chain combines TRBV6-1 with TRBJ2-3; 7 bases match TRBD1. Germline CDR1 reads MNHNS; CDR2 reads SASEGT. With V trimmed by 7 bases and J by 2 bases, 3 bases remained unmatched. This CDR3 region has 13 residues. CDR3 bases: TGTGCCAGCATCGACAGGGTCACAGATACGCAGTATTTT. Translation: CASIDRVTDTQYF.

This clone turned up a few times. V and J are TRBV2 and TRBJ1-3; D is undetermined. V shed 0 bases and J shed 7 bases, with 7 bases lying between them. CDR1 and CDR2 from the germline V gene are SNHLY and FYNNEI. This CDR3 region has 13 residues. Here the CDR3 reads CASSEAITNTIYF. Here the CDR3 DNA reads TGTGCCAGCAGTGAAGCTATTACCAACACCATATATTTT.

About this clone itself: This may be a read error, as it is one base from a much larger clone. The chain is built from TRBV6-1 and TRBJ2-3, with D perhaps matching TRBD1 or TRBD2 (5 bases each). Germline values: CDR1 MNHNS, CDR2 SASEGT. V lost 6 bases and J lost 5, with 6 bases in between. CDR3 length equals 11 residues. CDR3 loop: CASRRGDTQYF. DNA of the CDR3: TGTGCCAGCAGGAGGGGAGATACGCAGTATTTT.

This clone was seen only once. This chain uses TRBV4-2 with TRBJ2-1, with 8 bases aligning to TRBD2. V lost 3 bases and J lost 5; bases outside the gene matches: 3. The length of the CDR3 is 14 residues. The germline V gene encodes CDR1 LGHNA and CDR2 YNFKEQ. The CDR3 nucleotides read TGTGCCAGCAGCCACGGACTAGCTGACAATGAGCAGTTCTTC. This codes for CASSHGLADNEQFF.

This CDR3 is CASSPTGVDGELFF. The CDR3 DNA reads TGTGCCAGCAGCCCGACAGGGGTGGACGGGGAGCTGTTTTTT. V and J are TRBV7-2 and TRBJ2-2; 8 bases are a match to TRBD1. Germline-derived CDR1 and CDR2 are SGHTA and FQGNSA. The length of the CDR3 is 14 residues. J was trimmed by 7 bases and V by 5 bases; bases with no gene match: 6.

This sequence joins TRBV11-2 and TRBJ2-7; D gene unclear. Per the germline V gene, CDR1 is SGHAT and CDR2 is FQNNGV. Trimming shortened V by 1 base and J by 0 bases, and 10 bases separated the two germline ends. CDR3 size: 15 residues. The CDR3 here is CASSLGAVSSYEQYF. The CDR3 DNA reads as TGTGCCAGCAGCTTAGGGGCAGTAAGCTCCTACGAGCAGTACTTC.

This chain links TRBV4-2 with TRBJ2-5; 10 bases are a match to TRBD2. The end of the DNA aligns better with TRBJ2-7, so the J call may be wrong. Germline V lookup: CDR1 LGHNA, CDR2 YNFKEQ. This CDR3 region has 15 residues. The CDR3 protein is CASSQVLAGVDEQYF. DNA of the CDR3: TGTGCCAGCAGCCAAGTGCTAGCGGGAGTGGACGAGCAGTACTTC.

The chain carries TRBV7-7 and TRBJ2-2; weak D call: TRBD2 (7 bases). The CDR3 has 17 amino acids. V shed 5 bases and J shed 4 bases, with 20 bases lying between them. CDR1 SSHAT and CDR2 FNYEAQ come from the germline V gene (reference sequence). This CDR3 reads CASSPRGGAWGTGELFF. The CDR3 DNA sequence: TGTGCCAGCAGCCCTAGAGGGGGGGCGTGGGGCACCGGGGAGCTGTTTTTT.

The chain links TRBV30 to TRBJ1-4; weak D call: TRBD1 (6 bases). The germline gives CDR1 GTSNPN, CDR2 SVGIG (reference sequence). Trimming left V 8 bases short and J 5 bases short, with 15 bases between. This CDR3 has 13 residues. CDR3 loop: CAAPRGPNEKLFF. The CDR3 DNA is TGTGCCGCCCCCCGGGGGCCGAATGAAAAACTGTTTTTT.

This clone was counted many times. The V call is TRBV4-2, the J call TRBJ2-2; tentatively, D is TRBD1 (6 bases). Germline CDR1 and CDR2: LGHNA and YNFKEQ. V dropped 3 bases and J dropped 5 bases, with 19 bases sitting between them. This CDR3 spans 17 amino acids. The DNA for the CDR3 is TGTGCCAGCAGCCAGGCACGGGCAGGACAGAATACCGGGGAGCTGTTTTTT. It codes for CASSQARAGQNTGELFF.